This TCR beta chain was documented in a study of cytomegalovirus exposure and HLA in healthy donors. CDR1 ENHRY and CDR2 SYGVKD come from the germline V gene. V gave up 8 bases and J gave up 3 bases, with 11 bases separating them. This CDR3 is 12 amino acids long. Generated by immunoSEQ multiplex PCR, the TCRdb table keeps only in-frame clones and is missing some. The data contain 150,000 or so clones, around 83% of them singletons. The chain carries TRBV10-3 and TRBJ2-7, with D perhaps TRBD2 (5 bases). Specimen: PBMCs. This receptor was identified in a human donor in good health. The CDR3 loop is CAIQDSIYEQYF. CDR3 nucleotide sequence: TGTGCCATCCAGGACTCGATCTACGAGCAGTACTTC.